This T cell receptor (beta chain) appears in the sequencing data of a study of T cell clonotyping in hematopoietic cell transplantation. Study details: Cytoreduction preceded collection of pretransplant recipient samples. Study findings and constraints: Few recipient clonotypes overlapped donors; over 97% were de novo at given depth. Recipient TCR diversity dropped after transplant; expanded clonotypes rose from day 30 to 180.

CDR1 GTSNPN and CDR2 SVGIG come from the germline V gene (reference sequence). With 1 base clipped from V and 5 bases from J, the junction kept 12 bases outside the gene matches. The CDR3 runs 16 residues. As for this clone: Its specificity is not known.

Some clones are missing from TCRdb's copy, which holds only in-frame ones; the method was immunoSEQ multiplex PCR. The sample has 27,000 or so clones; less than 75% are singletons. This sample's time point: recipient sample about 28 days before transplant, after cytoreduction. The sample consisted of peripheral blood mononuclear cells, taken before stem cell transplant. This TCR derives from a man in his fifties or sixties with myelodysplastic syndrome. Some clones in this sample may be carry-over from other donors' samples. The chain employs TRBV30 and TRBJ1-2, with 8 bases matching TRBD1. CDR3: CAWSGPDRDRGYGYTF. The CDR3, as DNA: TGTGCCTGGAGTGGCCCGGACAGGGACAGAGGATATGGCTACACCTTC.